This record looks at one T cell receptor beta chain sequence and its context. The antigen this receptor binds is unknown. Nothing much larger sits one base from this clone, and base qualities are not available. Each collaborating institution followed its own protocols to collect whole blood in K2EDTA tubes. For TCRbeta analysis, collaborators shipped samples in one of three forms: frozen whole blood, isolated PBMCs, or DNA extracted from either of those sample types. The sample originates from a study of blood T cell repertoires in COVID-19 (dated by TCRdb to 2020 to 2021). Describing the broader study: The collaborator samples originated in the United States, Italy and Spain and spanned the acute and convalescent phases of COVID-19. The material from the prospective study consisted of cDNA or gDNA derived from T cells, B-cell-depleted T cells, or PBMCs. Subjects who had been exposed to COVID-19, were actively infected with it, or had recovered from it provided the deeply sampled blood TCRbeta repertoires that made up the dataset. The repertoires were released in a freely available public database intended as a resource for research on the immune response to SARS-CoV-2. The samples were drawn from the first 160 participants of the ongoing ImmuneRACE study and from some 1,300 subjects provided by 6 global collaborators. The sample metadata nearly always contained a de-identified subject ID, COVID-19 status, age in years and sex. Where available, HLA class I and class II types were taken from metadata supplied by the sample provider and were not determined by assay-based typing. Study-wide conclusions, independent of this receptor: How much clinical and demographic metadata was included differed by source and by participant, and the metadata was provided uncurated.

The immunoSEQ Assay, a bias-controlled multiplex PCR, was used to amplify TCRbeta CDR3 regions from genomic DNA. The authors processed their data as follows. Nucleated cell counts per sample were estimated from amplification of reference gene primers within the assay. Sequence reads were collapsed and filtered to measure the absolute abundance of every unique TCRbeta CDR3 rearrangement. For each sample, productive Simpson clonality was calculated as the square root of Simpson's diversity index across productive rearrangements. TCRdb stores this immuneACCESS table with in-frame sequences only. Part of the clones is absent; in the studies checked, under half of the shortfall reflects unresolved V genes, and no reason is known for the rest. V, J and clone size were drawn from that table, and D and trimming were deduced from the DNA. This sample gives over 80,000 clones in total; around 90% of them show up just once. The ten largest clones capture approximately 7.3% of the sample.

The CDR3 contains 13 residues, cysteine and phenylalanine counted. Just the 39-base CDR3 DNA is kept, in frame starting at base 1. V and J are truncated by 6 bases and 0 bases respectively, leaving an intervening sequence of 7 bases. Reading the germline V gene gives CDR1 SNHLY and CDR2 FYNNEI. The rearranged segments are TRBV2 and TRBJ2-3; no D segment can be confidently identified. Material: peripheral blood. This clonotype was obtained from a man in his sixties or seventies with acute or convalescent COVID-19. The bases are TGTGCCAGCAGGTTCTCTAGCACAGATACGCAGTATTTT. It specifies CASRFSSTDTQYF.